The clone carrying this T cell receptor (beta chain) was counted between two and nine times. Its specificity is unknown. TCR beta CDR3 region amplification was performed from RNA transcripts. Using the HTBI primer set, a first-round RT-PCR was run on the TCR CDR3. TCRdb independently ran MiXCR on the multiplex PCR reads; one entry per CDR3 protein. The sample lists about 200,000 distinct CDR3 sequences; about a sixth were seen once. This sample is part of a study of T cells in Graves' hyperthyroidism and ophthalmopathy. This CDR3 is built from 18 residues. Germline values: CDR1 SGHTA, CDR2 FQGNSA. J was trimmed by 0 bases and V by 3 bases; bases with no gene match: 5. Across 18 months, stable Graves' hyperthyroidism was marked by no progression to ophthalmopathy. PBMCs were obtained from over 8.5 ml fresh peripheral blood. Study conclusions and caveats: The authors' 13 V-J model separated ophthalmopathy from stable hyperthyroidism.

The chain couples TRBV7-2 to TRBJ2-6; 10 positions match TRBD2. This receptor was taken from a woman in her forties or fifties with Graves' hyperthyroidism. The specimen was blood. The CDR3 DNA is TGTGCCAGCAGCTTGAGACTAGCGGGTTCCTCTGGGGCCAACGTCCTGACTTTC. Its protein product is CASSLRLAGSSGANVLTF.